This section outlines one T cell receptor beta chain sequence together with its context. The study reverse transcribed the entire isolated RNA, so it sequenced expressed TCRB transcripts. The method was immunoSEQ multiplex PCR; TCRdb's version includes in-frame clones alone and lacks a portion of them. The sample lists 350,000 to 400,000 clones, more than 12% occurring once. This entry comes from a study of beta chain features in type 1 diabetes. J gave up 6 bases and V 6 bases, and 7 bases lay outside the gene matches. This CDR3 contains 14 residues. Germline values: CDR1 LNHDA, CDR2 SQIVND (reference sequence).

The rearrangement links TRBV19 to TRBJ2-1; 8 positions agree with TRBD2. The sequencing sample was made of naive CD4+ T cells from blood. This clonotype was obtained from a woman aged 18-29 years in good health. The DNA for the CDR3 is TGTGCCAGTAGCGTCGGGACTAGACTCAATGAGCAGTTCTTC. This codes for CASSVGTRLNEQFF. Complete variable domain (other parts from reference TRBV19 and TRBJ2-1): DGGITQSPKYLFRKEGQNVTLSCEQNLNHDAMYWYRQDPGQGLRLIYYSQIVNDFQKGDIAEGYSVSREKKESFPLTVTSAQKNPTAFYLCASSVGTRLNEQFFGPGTRLTVL.